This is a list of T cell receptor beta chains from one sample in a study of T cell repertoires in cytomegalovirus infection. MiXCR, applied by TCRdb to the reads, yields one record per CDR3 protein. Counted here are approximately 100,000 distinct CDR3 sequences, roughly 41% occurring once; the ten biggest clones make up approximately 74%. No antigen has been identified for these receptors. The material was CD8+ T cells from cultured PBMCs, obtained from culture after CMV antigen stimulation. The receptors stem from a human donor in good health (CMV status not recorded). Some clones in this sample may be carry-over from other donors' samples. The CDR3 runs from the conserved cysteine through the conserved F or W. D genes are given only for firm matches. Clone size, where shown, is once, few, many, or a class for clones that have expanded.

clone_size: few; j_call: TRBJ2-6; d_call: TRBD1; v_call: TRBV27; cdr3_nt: TGTGCCAGCAGTTTATGGACAGGGGGCAGTGGGGCCAACGTCCTGACTTTC; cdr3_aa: CASSLWTGGSGANVLTF
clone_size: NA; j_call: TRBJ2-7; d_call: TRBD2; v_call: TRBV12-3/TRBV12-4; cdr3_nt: TGTGCCAGCTGTTTCTCGGGGGGGGGCTGCTACGAGCAGTACTTC; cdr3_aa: CASCFSGGGCYEQYF
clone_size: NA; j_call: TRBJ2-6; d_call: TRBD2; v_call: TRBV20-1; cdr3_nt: TGCAGTGCTAGAGATGGGGGGGAAAGAAGTTCTGGGGCCAACGTCCTGACTTTC; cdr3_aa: CSARDGGERSSGANVLTF
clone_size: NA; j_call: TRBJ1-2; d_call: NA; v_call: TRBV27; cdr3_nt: TGTGCCAGCAGTGAGACACCGGGACTTATAAACTATGGCTACACCTTC; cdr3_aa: CASSETPGLINYGYTF
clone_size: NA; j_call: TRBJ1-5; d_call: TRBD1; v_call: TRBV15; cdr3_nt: TGTGCCACCAGCAGAGATGACAGGGGGTATCAGCCCCAGCATTTT; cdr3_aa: CATSRDDRGYQPQHF
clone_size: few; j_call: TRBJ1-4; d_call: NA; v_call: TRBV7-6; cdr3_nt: TGTGCCAGCAGCCTACGACCCCCGGGTGCTACTAATGAAAAACTGTTTTTT; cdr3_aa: CASSLRPPGATNEKLFF
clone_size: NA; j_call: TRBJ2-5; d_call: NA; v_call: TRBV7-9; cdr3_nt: TGTGCCAGCAGCTTAAGTAGTCACCAAGAGACCCAGTACTTC; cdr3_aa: CASSLSSHQETQYF
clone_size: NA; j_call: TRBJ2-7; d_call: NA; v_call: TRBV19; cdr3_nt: TGTGCCAGTAGTTCCAACCGGGACACGGAGAAGTACTTC; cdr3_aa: CASSSNRDTEKYF
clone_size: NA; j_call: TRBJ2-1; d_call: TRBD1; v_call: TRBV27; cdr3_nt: TGTGCCAGCAGTTTACTGGGACAGGGGCTCCTTCCCTACAATGAGCAGTTCTTC; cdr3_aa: CASSLLGQGLLPYNEQFF
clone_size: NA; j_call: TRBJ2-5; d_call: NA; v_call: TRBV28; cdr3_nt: TGTGCCAGCAGTCGGCGGAGTCCCGGGACCCAGTACTTC; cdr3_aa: CASSRRSPGTQYF
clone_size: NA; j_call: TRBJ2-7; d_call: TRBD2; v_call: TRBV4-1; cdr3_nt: TGCGCCAGCAGCCAAGATCGCCTAGCGGGGGACTACGAGCAGTACTTC; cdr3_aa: CASSQDRLAGDYEQYF
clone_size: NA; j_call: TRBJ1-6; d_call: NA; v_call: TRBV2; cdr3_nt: TGTGCCAGCAGCGCGGGGAGGGTCAACAATTCACCCCTCCACTTT; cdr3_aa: CASSAGRVNNSPLHF
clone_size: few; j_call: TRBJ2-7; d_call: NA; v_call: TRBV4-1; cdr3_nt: TGCGCCAGCAGCCAAGAATACAGGGGAGGCGACGAGCAGTACTTC; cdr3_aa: CASSQEYRGGDEQYF
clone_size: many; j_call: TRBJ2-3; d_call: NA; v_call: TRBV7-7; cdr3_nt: TGTGCCAGCAGCTTTGGTACGGGAGATACGCAGTATTTT; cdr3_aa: CASSFGTGDTQYF
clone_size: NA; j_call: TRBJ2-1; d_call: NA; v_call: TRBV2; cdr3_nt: TGTGCCAGCACCAGGGGGGGTACAGGGAATGAGCAGTTCTTC; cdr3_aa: CASTRGGTGNEQFF
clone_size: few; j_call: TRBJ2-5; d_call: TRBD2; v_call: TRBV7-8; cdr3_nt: TGTGCCAGCAGCTTAGCGCATCCCGCTAGCGGGGGGCTCCAAGAGACCCAGTACTTC; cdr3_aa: CASSLAHPASGGLQETQYF
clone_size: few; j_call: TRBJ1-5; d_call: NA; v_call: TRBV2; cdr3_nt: TGTGCCAGCAGCCCAGGATTTCAGGGGAATCAGCCCCAGCATTTT; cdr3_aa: CASSPGFQGNQPQHF
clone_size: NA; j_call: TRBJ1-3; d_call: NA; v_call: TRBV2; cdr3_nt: TGTGCCAGCAGTGATCCGGACTCTGGAAACACCATATATTTT; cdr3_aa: CASSDPDSGNTIYF
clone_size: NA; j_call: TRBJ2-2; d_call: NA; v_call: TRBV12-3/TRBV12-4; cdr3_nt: TGTGCCAGCACCCACCAGCCCTACACCGGGGAGCTGTTTTTT; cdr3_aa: CASTHQPYTGELFF
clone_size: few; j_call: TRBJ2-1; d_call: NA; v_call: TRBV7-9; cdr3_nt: TGTGCCAGCAGCTTGACTAACCCTAATGAGCAGTTCTTC; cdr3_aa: CASSLTNPNEQFF
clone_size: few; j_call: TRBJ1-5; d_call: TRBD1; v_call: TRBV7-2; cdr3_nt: TGTGCCAGCAGCCCACCGGACAGGGTTGAACAGCCCCAGCATTTT; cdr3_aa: CASSPPDRVEQPQHF
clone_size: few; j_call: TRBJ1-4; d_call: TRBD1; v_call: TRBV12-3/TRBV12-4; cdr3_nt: TGTGCCAGCAGCTTAACCGGGACAGGGGCCGAAAAACTGTTTTTT; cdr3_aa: CASSLTGTGAEKLFF
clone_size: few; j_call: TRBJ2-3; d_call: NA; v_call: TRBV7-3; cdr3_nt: TGTGCCAGCAGCTTAAAAGGGGGAGATACGCAGTATTTT; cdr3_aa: CASSLKGGDTQYF
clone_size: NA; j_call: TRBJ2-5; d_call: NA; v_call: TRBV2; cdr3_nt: TGTGCCAGCTTAGGGGAGACCCAGTACTTC; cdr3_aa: CASLGETQYF
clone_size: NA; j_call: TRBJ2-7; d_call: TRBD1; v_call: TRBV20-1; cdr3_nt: TGCAGTGCTCCGCGGACAGGATACGAGCAGTACTTC; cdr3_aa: CSAPRTGYEQYF
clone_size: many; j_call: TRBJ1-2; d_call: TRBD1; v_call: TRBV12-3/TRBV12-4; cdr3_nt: TGTGCCAGCAGGCCCGGGACAGGGACGAGGAGCTACACCTTC; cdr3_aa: CASRPGTGTRSYTF
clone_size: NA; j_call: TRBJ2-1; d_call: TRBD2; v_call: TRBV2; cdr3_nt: TGTGCCAGCAGACCGGGACTAGCGACCTACAATGAGCAGTTCTTC; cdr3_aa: CASRPGLATYNEQFF
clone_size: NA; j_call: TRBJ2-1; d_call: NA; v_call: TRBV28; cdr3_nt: TGTGCCAGCAGCCCCGAGGGTGGGACATTTACCTACAATGAGCAGTTCTTC; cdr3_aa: CASSPEGGTFTYNEQFF
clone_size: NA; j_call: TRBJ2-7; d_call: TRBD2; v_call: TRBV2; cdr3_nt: TGTGCCAGCAGTTCTGCTAGTTTAAAAAGCGGGAGCATAAAGTACTACGAGCAGTACTTC; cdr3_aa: CASSSASLKSGSIKYYEQYF
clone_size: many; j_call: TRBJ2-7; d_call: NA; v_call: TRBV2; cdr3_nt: TGTGCCAGCAGTGAACGGGGTGGGGGGGCCCAGGACGAGCAGTACTTC; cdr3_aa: CASSERGGGAQDEQYF
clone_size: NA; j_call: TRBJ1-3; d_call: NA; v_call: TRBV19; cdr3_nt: TGTGCCAGTAGTTTGGGCCCGAACACCATATATTTT; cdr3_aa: CASSLGPNTIYF
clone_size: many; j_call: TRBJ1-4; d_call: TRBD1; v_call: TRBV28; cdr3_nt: TGTGCCAGCAGCTCCCTGACAGGGGCAACTAATGAAAAACTGTTTTTT; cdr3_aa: CASSSLTGATNEKLFF
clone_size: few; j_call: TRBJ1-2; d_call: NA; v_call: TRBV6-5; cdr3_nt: TGTGCCAGCAGTTACTCAAGGGGAGACTATGGCTACACCTTC; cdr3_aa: CASSYSRGDYGYTF
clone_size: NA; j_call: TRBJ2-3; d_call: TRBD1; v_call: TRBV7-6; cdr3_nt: TGTGCCAGCAGCCGAACAGGGGCAGATACGCAGTATTTT; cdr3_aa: CASSRTGADTQYF
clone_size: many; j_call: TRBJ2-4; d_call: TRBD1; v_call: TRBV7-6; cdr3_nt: TGTGCCAGCAGCCCGGGACAGGGAGTTACCAAAAACATTCAGTACTTC; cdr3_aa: CASSPGQGVTKNIQYF
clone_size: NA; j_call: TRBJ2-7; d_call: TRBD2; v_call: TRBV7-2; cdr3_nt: TGTGCCAGCAGCTTGCGACTAAGCGGGGTTGCCTACGAGCAGTACTTC; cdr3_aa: CASSLRLSGVAYEQYF
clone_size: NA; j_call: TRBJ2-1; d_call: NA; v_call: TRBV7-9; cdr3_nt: TGTGCCAGCAGGGCACCTCTATCGGGGGAGACGAATGAGCAGTTCTTC; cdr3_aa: CASRAPLSGETNEQFF
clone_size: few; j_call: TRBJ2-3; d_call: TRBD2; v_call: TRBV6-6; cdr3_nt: TGTGCCAGCAGTTCTAGCGGGGGGGCTTTAGATACGCAGTATTTT; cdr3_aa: CASSSSGGALDTQYF
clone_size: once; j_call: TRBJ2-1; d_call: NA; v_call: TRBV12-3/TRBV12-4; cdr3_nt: TGTGCCTGCCTTAGCGGCTACAATGAGCAGTTCTTC; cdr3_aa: CACLSGYNEQFF
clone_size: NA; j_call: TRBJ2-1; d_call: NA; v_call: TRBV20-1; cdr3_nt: TGCAGTGCTAGCGGCCGGGACTTGTCCTTCAATGAGCAGTTCTTC; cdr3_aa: CSASGRDLSFNEQFF
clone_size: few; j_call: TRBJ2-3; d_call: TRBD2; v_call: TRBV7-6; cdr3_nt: TGTGCCAGCAGCTTACCGACTAGCGGTTTTACAGATACGCAGTATTTT; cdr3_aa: CASSLPTSGFTDTQYF
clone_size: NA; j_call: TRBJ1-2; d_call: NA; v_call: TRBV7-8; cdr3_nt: TGTGCCAGCAGCTTAGCGCTGAACGGACGGTGCACCTTC; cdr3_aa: CASSLALNGRCTF
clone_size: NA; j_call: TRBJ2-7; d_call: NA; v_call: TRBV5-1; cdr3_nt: TGCGCCAGCAGCAGTTACGTGGAGAGGATAGGTACTTTAACCTACGAGCAGTACTTC; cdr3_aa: CASSSYVERIGTLTYEQYF
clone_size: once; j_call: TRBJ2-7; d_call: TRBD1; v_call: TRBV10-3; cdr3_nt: TGTGCCAGCCAGGGACAGCACTACGAGCAGTACTTC; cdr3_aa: CASQGQHYEQYF
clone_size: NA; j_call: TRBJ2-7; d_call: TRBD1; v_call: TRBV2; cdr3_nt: TGTGCCAGCAGTGCGGGGACAGGGGGCTACCTCGCCTACGAGCAGTACTTC; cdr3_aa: CASSAGTGGYLAYEQYF
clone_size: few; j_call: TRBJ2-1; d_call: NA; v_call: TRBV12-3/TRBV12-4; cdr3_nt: TGTGCCAGCATAGGTGGCAATGAGCAGTTCTTC; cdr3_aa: CASIGGNEQFF
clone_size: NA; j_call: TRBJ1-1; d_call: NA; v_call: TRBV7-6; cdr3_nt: TGTGCCAGCAGCTTTATTCCTATGAACACTGAAGCTTTCTTT; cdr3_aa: CASSFIPMNTEAFF
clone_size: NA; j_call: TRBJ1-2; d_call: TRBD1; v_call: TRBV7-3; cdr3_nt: TGTGCCAGCAGCGCCTCAGGGGGTGATGGCTACACCTTC; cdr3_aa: CASSASGGDGYTF